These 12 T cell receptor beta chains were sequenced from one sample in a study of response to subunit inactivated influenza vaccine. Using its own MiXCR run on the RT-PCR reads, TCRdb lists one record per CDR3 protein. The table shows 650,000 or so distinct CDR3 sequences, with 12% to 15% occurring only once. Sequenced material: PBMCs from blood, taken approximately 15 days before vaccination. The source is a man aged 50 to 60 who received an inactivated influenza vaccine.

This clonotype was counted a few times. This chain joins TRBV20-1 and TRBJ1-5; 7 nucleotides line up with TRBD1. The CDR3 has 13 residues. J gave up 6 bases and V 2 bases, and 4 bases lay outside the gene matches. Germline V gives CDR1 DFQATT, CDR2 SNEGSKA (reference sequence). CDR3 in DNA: TGCAGTGCTAGAACAGGGGTTGGTCAGCCCCAGCATTTT. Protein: CSARTGVGQPQHF.

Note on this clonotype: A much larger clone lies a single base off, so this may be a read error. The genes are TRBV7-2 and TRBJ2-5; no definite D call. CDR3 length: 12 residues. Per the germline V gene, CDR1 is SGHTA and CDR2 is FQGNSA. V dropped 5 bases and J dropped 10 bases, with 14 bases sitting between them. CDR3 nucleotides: TGTGCCAGCAGCCCCCGAGAAGGGATCCAGTACTTC. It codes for CASSPREGIQYF. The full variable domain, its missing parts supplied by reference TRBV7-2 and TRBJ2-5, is GAGVSQSPSNKVTEKGKDVELRCDPISGHTALYWYRQSLGQGLEFLIYFQGNSAPDKSGLPSDRFSAERTGGSVSTLTIQRTQQEDSAVYLCASSPREGIQYFGPGTRLLVL.

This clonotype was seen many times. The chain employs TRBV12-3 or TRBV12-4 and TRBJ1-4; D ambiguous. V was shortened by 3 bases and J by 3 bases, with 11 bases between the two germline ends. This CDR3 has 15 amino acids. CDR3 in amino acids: CASSFRLNPNEKLFF. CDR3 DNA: TGTGCCAGCAGTTTCAGACTCAACCCTAATGAAAAACTGTTTTTT.

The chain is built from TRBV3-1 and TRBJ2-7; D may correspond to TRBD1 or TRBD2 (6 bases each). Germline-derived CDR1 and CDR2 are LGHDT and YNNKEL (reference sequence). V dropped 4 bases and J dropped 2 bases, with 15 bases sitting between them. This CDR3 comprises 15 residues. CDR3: CASSPKGGPTYEQYF. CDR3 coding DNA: TGTGCCAGCAGCCCAAAGGGGGGACCAACCTACGAGCAGTACTTC.

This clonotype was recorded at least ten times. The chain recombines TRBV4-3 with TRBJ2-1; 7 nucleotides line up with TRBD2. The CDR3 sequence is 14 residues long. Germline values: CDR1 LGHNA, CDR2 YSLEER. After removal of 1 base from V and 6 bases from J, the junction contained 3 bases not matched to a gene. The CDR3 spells CASSQGEGRNEQFF. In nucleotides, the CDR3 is TGCGCCAGCAGCCAAGGGGAGGGGCGCAATGAGCAGTTCTTC.

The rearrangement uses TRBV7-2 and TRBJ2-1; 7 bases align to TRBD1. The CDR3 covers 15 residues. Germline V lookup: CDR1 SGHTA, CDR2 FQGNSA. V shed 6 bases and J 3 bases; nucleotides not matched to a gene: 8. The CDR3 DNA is TGTGCCAGCAGTTCCCAGACAGGGTACTACAATGAGCAGTTCTTC. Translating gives CASSSQTGYYNEQFF.

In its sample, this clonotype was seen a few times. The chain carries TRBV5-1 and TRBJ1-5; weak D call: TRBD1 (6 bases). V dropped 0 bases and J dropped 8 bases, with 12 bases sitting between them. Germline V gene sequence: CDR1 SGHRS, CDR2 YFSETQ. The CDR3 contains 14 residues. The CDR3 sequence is CASSLDPGDKPQHF. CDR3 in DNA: TGCGCCAGCAGCTTGGATCCAGGGGATAAGCCCCAGCATTTT.

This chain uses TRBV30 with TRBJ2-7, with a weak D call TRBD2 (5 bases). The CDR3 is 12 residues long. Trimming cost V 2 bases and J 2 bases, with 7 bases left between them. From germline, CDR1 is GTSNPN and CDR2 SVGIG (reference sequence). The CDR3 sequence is CAWSSGAYEQYF. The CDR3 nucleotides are TGTGCCTGGAGTAGCGGAGCCTACGAGCAGTACTTC.

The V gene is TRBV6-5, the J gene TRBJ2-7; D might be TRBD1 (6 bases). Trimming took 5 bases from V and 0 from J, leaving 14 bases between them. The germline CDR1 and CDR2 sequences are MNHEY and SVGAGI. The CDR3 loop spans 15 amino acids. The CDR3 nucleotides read TGTGCCAGCAGTGATACTCGACAGGCCTCCTACGAGCAGTACTTC. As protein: CASSDTRQASYEQYF.

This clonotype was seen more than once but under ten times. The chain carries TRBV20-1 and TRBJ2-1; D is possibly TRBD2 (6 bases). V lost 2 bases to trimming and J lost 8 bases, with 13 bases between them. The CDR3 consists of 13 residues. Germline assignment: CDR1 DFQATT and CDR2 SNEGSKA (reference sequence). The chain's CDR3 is CSARMTRTDEQFF. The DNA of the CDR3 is TGCAGTGCTAGAATGACTAGGACGGATGAGCAGTTCTTC.

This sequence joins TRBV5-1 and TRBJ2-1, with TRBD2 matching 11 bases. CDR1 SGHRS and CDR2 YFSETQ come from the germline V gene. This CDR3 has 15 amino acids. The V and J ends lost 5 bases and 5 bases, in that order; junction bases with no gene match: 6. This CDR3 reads CASRLAGGPDNEQFF. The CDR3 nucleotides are TGCGCCAGCAGATTAGCGGGAGGGCCTGACAATGAGCAGTTCTTC. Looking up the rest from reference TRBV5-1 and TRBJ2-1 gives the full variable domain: KAGVTQTPRYLIKTRGQQVTLSCSPISGHRSVSWYQQTPGQGLQFLFEYFSETQRNKGNFPGRFSGRQFSNSRSEMNVSTLELGDSALYLCASRLAGGPDNEQFFGPGTRLTVL.

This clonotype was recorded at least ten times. The DNA of the CDR3 is TGTGCCAGTAGTATTCTTCAAAACTCCTACAATGAGCAGTTCTTC. Residues: CASSILQNSYNEQFF. The rearrangement links TRBV19 to TRBJ2-1, with unresolved D. V lost 3 bases to trimming and J lost 0 bases, with 9 bases between them. The germline CDR1 and CDR2 sequences are LNHDA and SQIVND (reference sequence). The CDR3 covers 15 residues.